The 15 T cell receptor beta chains given below trace back to one sample, sequenced in a study of blood T cell repertoires in COVID-19. Generated by immunoSEQ multiplex PCR, the TCRdb table keeps only in-frame clones and is missing some. The sample has some 78,000 clones; roughly 88% are singletons. Sequenced material: peripheral blood. The receptors were gathered from a man aged 45 to 65 with active or convalescent COVID-19.

The chain joins TRBV2 to TRBJ2-7; D remains unclear. The CDR3 has 12 amino acids. V lost 4 bases and J lost 3, with 7 bases in between. Germline V CDR1 and CDR2: SNHLY, FYNNEI. CDR3 in DNA: TGTGCCAGCAGTGCAGTATACTACGAGCAGTACTTC. It specifies CASSAVYYEQYF.

The rearrangement uses TRBV5-1 and TRBJ2-1, with 7 bases fitting TRBD1. The CDR3 is 15 residues long. The V gene's germline CDR1 is SGHRS and CDR2 YFSETQ. V lost 4 bases, J lost 4 bases, and 8 bases stayed unmatched. Here the CDR3 DNA reads TGCGCCAGCAGCCAGGGGGAGAAATTTTACAATGAGCAGTTCTTC. Protein sequence: CASSQGEKFYNEQFF. Together with reference TRBV5-1 and TRBJ2-1, the CDR3 gives the full variable domain: KAGVTQTPRYLIKTRGQQVTLSCSPISGHRSVSWYQQTPGQGLQFLFEYFSETQRNKGNFPGRFSGRQFSNSRSEMNVSTLELGDSALYLCASSQGEKFYNEQFFGPGTRLTVL.

V gene TRBV10-3 combines with J gene TRBJ2-1; tentative D call: TRBD1 (6 bases). From germline, CDR1 is ENHRY and CDR2 SYGVKD. V lost 5 bases and J 9 bases, leaving 11 bases between the germline ends. The CDR3 is made up of 12 amino acids. The CDR3 here is CAISQLGGEQFF. The CDR3 DNA follows: TGTGCCATCAGTCAACTAGGGGGTGAGCAGTTCTTC.

The V and J genes are TRBV4-2 and TRBJ2-5; 10 bases match TRBD2. This CDR3 spans 16 amino acids. Trimming cost V 4 bases and J 2 bases; bases outside gene matches: 7. Germline lookup yields CDR1 LGHNA and CDR2 YNFKEQ. The CDR3 bases are TGTGCCAGCAGCCTTTTCGGGACTAGCGAACAAGAGACCCAGTACTTC. Translating it yields CASSLFGTSEQETQYF.

This chain joins TRBV7-7 and TRBJ2-5; TRBD1 aligns across 7 bases. Germline CDR1 and CDR2: SSHAT and FNYEAQ (reference sequence). The CDR3 is 15 amino acids. Trimming removed 6 bases from V and 1 base from J; junction bases left unmatched: 8. The CDR3 sequence: CASSETGIFQETQYF. The CDR3 region has the DNA TGTGCCAGCAGTGAGACAGGGATATTCCAAGAGACCCAGTACTTC.

This clone appeared a few times. The chain links TRBV25-1 to TRBJ2-3; tentatively, D is TRBD1 (6 bases). Germline CDR1 MGHDK, CDR2 SYGVNS. V was pared by 4 bases and J by 0 bases, with 11 bases between. This CDR3 comprises 15 residues. The CDR3 loop is CASSGAGASTDTQYF. The CDR3 bases are TGTGCCAGCAGTGGGGCAGGGGCTAGCACAGATACGCAGTATTTT. Full variable domain (rest looked up from reference TRBV25-1 and TRBJ2-3): EADIYQTPRYLVIGTGKKITLECSQTMGHDKMYWYQQDPGMELHLIHYSYGVNSTEKGDLSSESTVSRIRTEHFPLTLESARPSHTSQYLCASSGAGASTDTQYFGPGTRLTVL.

This clone was counted only a few times. The chain couples TRBV7-2 to TRBJ2-2; TRBD1 is a possible D gene (6 bases). This CDR3 has 15 residues. V was clipped by 0 bases and J by 2 bases, with 7 bases between them. Looked up from germline, CDR1 is SGHTA and CDR2 is FQGNSA. Here the CDR3 reads CASSLAGANTGELFF. Written as DNA, the CDR3 is TGTGCCAGCAGCTTAGCGGGGGCAAACACCGGGGAGCTGTTTTTT.

This chain joins TRBV5-1 and TRBJ2-1; TRBD2 matches 13 bases. The CDR3 sequence is 16 residues long. V trimming: 0 bases; J trimming: 8 bases; junction bases outside the gene matches: 5. The V gene's germline CDR1 is SGHRS and CDR2 YFSETQ. CDR3 protein: CASSLDGTSGIDEQFF. CDR3 coding DNA: TGCGCCAGCAGCTTGGACGGGACTAGCGGGATAGATGAGCAGTTCTTC.

This clone appeared once. This sequence joins TRBV5-1 and TRBJ2-5; D is possibly TRBD1 (6 bases). V dropped 6 bases and J dropped 3 bases, with 15 bases sitting between them. There are 14 residues in the CDR3. Germline V lookup: CDR1 SGHRS, CDR2 YFSETQ. CDR3 residues: CASNLDSIEETQYF. In DNA form, the CDR3 reads TGCGCCAGCAATTTGGACAGTATCGAAGAGACCCAGTACTTC.

The chain has TRBV6-2 or TRBV6-3 and TRBJ2-3, with 8 bases matching TRBD1. Germline V gene lookup returns CDR1 MNHEY and CDR2 SVGEGT. Trimming at V came to 2 bases and at J to 3 bases, leaving 7 bases not matched to a gene. The CDR3 is 16 amino acids. The CDR3 bases are TGTGCCAGCAGTTACCCATCCGGGACAGGAACAGATACGCAGTATTTT. Its translation is CASSYPSGTGTDTQYF.

CDR3 nucleotide sequence: TGTGCCAGTAGTAACGGGGGAGCTACTACGCAGTATTTT. Translated, it gives CASSNGGATTQYF. J is TRBJ2-3 and V is TRBV19; a weak D match, TRBD2 (6 bases). CDR3 length: 13 residues. Germline CDR1 is LNHDA and CDR2 is SQIVND (reference sequence). Trimming took 4 bases from V and 8 from J, leaving 13 bases between them.

This chain links TRBV29-1 with TRBJ1-6; possible D gene TRBD1, 6 bases. The CDR3 extends over 14 amino acids. V was clipped by 5 bases and J by 8 bases, with 16 bases between them. Germline loops: CDR1 SQVTM, CDR2 ANQGSEA. The CDR3 bases are TGCAGCGTTTCTACAGGGACGTCACATTCACCCCTCCACTTT. The encoded protein is CSVSTGTSHSPLHF.

V gene TRBV2 combines with J gene TRBJ1-4; possible D gene TRBD1, 5 bases. Looked up from germline, CDR1 is SNHLY and CDR2 is FYNNEI. The CDR3 is 13 amino acids. V gave up 7 bases and J gave up 1 base, with 7 bases separating them. CDR3 sequence reads: CASNTGTNEKLFF. CDR3 nucleotides: TGTGCCAGCAATACAGGAACTAATGAAAAACTGTTTTTT.

The rearrangement joins TRBV30 to TRBJ1-6; D is possibly TRBD1 (6 bases). Trimming pared 1 base from V and 14 bases from J, leaving 15 bases between. Germline V gene sequence: CDR1 GTSNPN, CDR2 SVGIG (reference sequence). The CDR3 is 13 amino acids. The CDR3 here is CAWSAGEGVTLHF. In nucleotides, the CDR3 is TGTGCCTGGAGTGCAGGGGAGGGTGTGACCCTCCACTTT.

The rearrangement joins TRBV30 to TRBJ2-7; 7 bases map to TRBD2. Germline-derived CDR1 and CDR2 are GTSNPN and SVGIG (reference sequence). CDR3 length: 14 residues. Losses at the gene ends were 4 bases for V and 5 bases for J; bases not matched to a gene: 11. The DNA for the CDR3 is TGTGCCTGGACCTCTGAGCGGGGACGGGACGAGCAGTACTTC. Translation gives CAWTSERGRDEQYF.